These T cell receptor beta chains were read from a single sample in a study of cytomegalovirus exposure and HLA in healthy donors. The repertoire was sequenced with immunoSEQ multiplex PCR; TCRdb's copy has only in-frame clones and lacks some. The repertoire consists of about 140,000 clones, with about 80% occurring once and the leading ten covering more than 3%. Sequencing used PBMCs. The origin of the receptors is a man aged 18 to 30 in good health and CMV-seronegative. CDR3s include the opening cysteine and the closing phenylalanine or tryptophan. Each record gives: clone size, D gene, V gene, J gene, CDR3 protein, CDR3 DNA. D genes are given only for firm matches. Only some rows state a clone size, as once, few, many or a class for expanded clones.

size: NA
D: NA
V: TRBV4-1
J: TRBJ2-1
CDR3: CASSQDRFGSYNEQFF
DNA: TGCGCCAGCAGCCAAGACAGGTTCGGCTCCTACAATGAGCAGTTCTTC

size: NA
D: NA
V: TRBV11-3
J: TRBJ2-1
CDR3: CASTPPGSYNEQFF
DNA: TGTGCCAGCACCCCCCCAGGGTCCTACAATGAGCAGTTCTTC

size: NA
D: TRBD2
V: TRBV11-2
J: TRBJ2-7
CDR3: CASSFVAGGVYEQYF
DNA: TGTGCCAGCAGCTTCGTGGCGGGAGGGGTTTACGAGCAGTACTTC

size: NA
D: NA
V: TRBV13
J: TRBJ2-3
CDR3: CASSLVGTGTDTQYF
DNA: TGTGCCAGCAGCTTAGTGGGGACTGGCACAGATACGCAGTATTTT

size: NA
D: TRBD1
V: TRBV11-2
J: TRBJ1-1
CDR3: CASSPQGVMGTEAFF
DNA: TGTGCCAGCAGCCCCCAGGGGGTAATGGGGACTGAAGCTTTCTTT

size: NA
D: TRBD1
V: TRBV6-1
J: TRBJ1-5
CDR3: CASSEGDRGRQPQHF
DNA: TGTGCCAGCAGTGAAGGCGACAGGGGGCGGCAGCCCCAGCATTTT

size: once
D: NA
V: TRBV4-1
J: TRBJ2-7
CDR3: CASRQEGGGPYEQYF
DNA: TGCGCCAGCAGACAAGAAGGAGGGGGCCCCTACGAGCAGTACTTC

size: NA
D: TRBD2
V: TRBV5-1
J: TRBJ2-3
CDR3: CASSLVPGGSTDTQYF
DNA: TGCGCCAGCAGCTTGGTTCCGGGGGGGAGCACAGATACGCAGTATTTT

size: NA
D: NA
V: TRBV6-1
J: TRBJ2-5
CDR3: CASSESGGLGETQYF
DNA: TGTGCCAGCAGTGAAAGCGGCGGCCTTGGTGAGACCCAGTACTTC

size: NA
D: TRBD2
V: TRBV4-2
J: TRBJ2-7
CDR3: CASSQEGLAGGPYEQYF
DNA: TGTGCCAGCAGCCAAGAGGGACTAGCGGGAGGGCCTTACGAGCAGTACTTC

size: NA
D: TRBD2
V: TRBV10-2
J: TRBJ2-5
CDR3: CASSGLAGGGETQYF
DNA: TGCGCCAGCAGTGGGCTAGCGGGAGGAGGGGAGACCCAGTACTTC

size: few
D: NA
V: TRBV5-1
J: TRBJ2-3
CDR3: CASSLSADTQYF
DNA: TGCGCCAGCAGCTTGAGCGCAGATACGCAGTATTTT

size: NA
D: NA
V: TRBV15
J: TRBJ2-3
CDR3: CATSRGEPLAQYF
DNA: TGTGCCACCAGCAGAGGAGAGCCACTGGCGCAGTATTTT

size: once
D: NA
V: TRBV5-8
J: TRBJ2-7
CDR3: CASSFPQGSYEQYF
DNA: TGTGCCAGCAGCTTCCCACAGGGTTCCTACGAGCAGTACTTC

size: NA
D: TRBD2
V: TRBV7-9
J: TRBJ2-2
CDR3: CASSLMGGDTGELFF
DNA: TGTGCCAGCAGCCTCATGGGAGGGGACACCGGGGAGCTGTTTTTT

size: NA
D: NA
V: TRBV19
J: TRBJ2-3
CDR3: CASRGADSYTDTQYF
DNA: TGTGCCAGTAGGGGCGCGGACAGTTACACAGATACGCAGTATTTT

size: NA
D: TRBD2
V: TRBV5-1
J: TRBJ2-7
CDR3: CASSLELGRAPYEQYF
DNA: TGCGCCAGCAGCTTGGAATTAGGGAGGGCCCCCTACGAGCAGTACTTC

size: once
D: NA
V: TRBV7-2
J: TRBJ2-7
CDR3: CASSPRGGVYEQYF
DNA: TGTGCCAGCAGTCCTAGGGGGGGGGTCTACGAGCAGTACTTC

size: once
D: TRBD1
V: TRBV7-7
J: TRBJ2-5
CDR3: CTSSSGTGTQETQYF
DNA: TGTACCAGCAGCTCCGGGACAGGCACCCAAGAGACCCAGTACTTC

size: NA
D: NA
V: TRBV7-9
J: TRBJ2-7
CDR3: CASSLAQPGRHEQYF
DNA: TGTGCCAGCAGCTTAGCGCAACCTGGGAGGCACGAGCAGTACTTC

size: NA
D: NA
V: TRBV4-1
J: TRBJ2-7
CDR3: CASSQVGDEQYF
DNA: TGCGCCAGCAGCCAAGTGGGAGACGAGCAGTACTTC

size: NA
D: TRBD2
V: TRBV5-1
J: TRBJ2-1
CDR3: CASTGGREALYSEQFF
DNA: TGCGCCAGCACCGGGGGGCGGGAGGCCCTCTACAGTGAGCAGTTCTTC

size: NA
D: TRBD1
V: TRBV18
J: TRBJ1-2
CDR3: CASSLGQGDYGYTF
DNA: TGTGCCAGCTCACTTGGACAGGGGGACTATGGCTACACCTTC

size: NA
D: NA
V: TRBV30
J: TRBJ2-7
CDR3: CAWSPGRVVYEQYF
DNA: TGTGCCTGGAGTCCCGGCAGGGTGGTCTACGAGCAGTACTTC

size: NA
D: NA
V: TRBV7-9
J: TRBJ2-7
CDR3: CASSLRSSSSWAYEQYF
DNA: TGTGCCAGCAGCTTACGAAGCAGTAGCTCCTGGGCCTACGAGCAGTACTTC

size: NA
D: TRBD1
V: TRBV9
J: TRBJ2-1
CDR3: CASSVVAGGSYNEQFF
DNA: TGTGCCAGCAGCGTAGTCGCAGGGGGCTCCTACAATGAGCAGTTCTTC

size: NA
D: NA
V: TRBV28
J: TRBJ2-7
CDR3: CASSFLEGGNEQYF
DNA: TGTGCCAGCAGTTTCCTAGAAGGAGGGAACGAGCAGTACTTC

size: NA
D: NA
V: TRBV7-9
J: TRBJ2-5
CDR3: CASSLAGIVGYF
DNA: TGTGCCAGCAGCTTAGCCGGGATTGTCGGGTACTTC

size: NA
D: NA
V: TRBV5-4
J: TRBJ2-2
CDR3: CASSLVGRGNTGELFF
DNA: TGTGCCAGCAGCTTGGTCGGGCGGGGGAACACCGGGGAGCTGTTTTTT

size: NA
D: NA
V: TRBV27
J: TRBJ2-7
CDR3: CASGNGVYEQYF
DNA: TGTGCCAGCGGGAACGGGGTTTACGAGCAGTACTTC

size: few
D: NA
V: TRBV4-1
J: TRBJ2-7
CDR3: CASSQAAGQGAYEQYF
DNA: TGCGCCAGCAGCCAAGCGGCGGGGCAGGGGGCCTACGAGCAGTACTTC

size: NA
D: TRBD2
V: TRBV5-4
J: TRBJ2-3
CDR3: CAWTSVSTDTQYF
DNA: TGTGCCTGGACTAGCGTAAGCACAGATACGCAGTATTTT

size: NA
D: TRBD1
V: TRBV6-5
J: TRBJ1-1
CDR3: CASSWGTGTNTEAFF
DNA: TGTGCCAGCAGTTGGGGGACAGGGACGAACACTGAAGCTTTCTTT

size: NA
D: NA
V: TRBV10-1
J: TRBJ1-1
CDR3: CASSGGTFGEAFF
DNA: TGCGCCAGCAGTGGTGGGACATTCGGTGAAGCTTTCTTT

size: NA
D: NA
V: TRBV25-1
J: TRBJ1-3
CDR3: CASPPDRLTGNTIYF
DNA: TGTGCCAGTCCTCCCGACAGGCTAACTGGAAACACCATATATTTT

size: NA
D: TRBD2
V: TRBV11-2
J: TRBJ2-2
CDR3: CASSLRGGEGTGELFF
DNA: TGTGCCAGCAGCCTCCGTGGGGGGGAGGGCACCGGGGAGCTGTTTTTT

size: NA
D: NA
V: TRBV6-1
J: TRBJ2-5
CDR3: CASRPSNKETQYF
DNA: TGTGCCAGCAGACCGTCAAACAAAGAGACCCAGTACTTC

size: NA
D: TRBD1
V: TRBV7-9
J: TRBJ2-7
CDR3: CASSPRQGSYEQYF
DNA: TGTGCCAGCAGCCCCAGACAGGGCTCCTACGAGCAGTACTTC

size: NA
D: NA
V: TRBV28
J: TRBJ2-4
CDR3: CASSFPVAKNIQYF
DNA: TGTGCCAGCAGTTTTCCGGTGGCCAAAAACATTCAGTACTTC

size: NA
D: NA
V: TRBV18
J: TRBJ2-7
CDR3: CASSPRMGSVHEQYF
DNA: TGTGCCAGCTCACCACGGATGGGTAGCGTCCACGAGCAGTACTTC

size: NA
D: NA
V: TRBV11-3
J: TRBJ1-2
CDR3: CASSSRPGGYTF
DNA: TGTGCCAGCAGCTCCCGACCAGGCGGCTACACCTTC

size: NA
D: TRBD2
V: TRBV7-3
J: TRBJ2-5
CDR3: CASSLQPLAGETQYF
DNA: TGTGCCAGCAGCCTCCAGCCGTTAGCGGGAGAGACCCAGTACTTC